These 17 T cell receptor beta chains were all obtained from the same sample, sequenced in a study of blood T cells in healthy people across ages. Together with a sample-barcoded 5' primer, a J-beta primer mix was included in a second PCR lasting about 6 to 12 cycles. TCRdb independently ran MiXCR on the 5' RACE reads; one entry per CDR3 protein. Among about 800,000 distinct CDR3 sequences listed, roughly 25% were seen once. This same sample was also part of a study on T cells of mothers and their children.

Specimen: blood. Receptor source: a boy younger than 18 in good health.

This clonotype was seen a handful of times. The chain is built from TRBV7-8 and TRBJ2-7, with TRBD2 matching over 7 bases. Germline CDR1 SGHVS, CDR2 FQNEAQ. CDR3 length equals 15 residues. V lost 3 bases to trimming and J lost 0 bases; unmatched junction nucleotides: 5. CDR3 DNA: TGTGCCAGCAGCTTCGGGGACTACCGCTCCTACGAGCAGTACTTC. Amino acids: CASSFGDYRSYEQYF.

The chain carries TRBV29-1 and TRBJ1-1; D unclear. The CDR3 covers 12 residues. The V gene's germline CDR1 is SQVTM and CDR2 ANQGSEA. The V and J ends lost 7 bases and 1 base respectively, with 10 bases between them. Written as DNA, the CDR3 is TGCAGCGGTAGGGTGGGGAACACTGAAGCTTTCTTT. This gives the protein CSGRVGNTEAFF.

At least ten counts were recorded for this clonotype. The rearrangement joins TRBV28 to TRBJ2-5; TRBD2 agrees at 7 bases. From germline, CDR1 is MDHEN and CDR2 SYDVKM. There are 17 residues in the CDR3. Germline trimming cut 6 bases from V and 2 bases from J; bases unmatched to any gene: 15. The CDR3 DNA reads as TGTGCCAGCAGCCCCAGGTTCGTCAAAGCGGGGCAAGAGACCCAGTACTTC. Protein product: CASSPRFVKAGQETQYF.

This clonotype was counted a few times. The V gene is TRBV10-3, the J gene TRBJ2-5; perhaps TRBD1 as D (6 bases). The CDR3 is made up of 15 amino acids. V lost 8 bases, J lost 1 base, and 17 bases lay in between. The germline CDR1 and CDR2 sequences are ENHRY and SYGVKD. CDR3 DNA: TGTGCCATCTCGGACCCAGGACAGACCCAAGAGACCCAGTACTTC. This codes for CAISDPGQTQETQYF.

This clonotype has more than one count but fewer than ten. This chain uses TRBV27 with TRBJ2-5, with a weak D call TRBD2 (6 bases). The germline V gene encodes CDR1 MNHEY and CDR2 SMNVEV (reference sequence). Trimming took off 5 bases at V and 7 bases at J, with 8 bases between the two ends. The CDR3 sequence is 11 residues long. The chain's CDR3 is CASSTGRTQYF. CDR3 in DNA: TGTGCCAGCAGTACCGGGAGGACCCAGTACTTC.

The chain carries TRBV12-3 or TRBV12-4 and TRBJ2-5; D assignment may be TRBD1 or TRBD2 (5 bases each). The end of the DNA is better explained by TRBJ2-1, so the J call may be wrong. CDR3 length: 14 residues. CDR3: CASSPLLGTNEQFF. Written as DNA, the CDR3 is TGTGCCAGCAGCCCTCTTCTGGGGACGAATGAGCAGTTCTTC.

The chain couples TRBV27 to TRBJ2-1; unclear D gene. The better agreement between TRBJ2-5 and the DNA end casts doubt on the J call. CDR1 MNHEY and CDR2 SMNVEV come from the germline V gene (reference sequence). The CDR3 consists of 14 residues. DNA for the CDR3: TGTGCCAGCAGTTTGGCCAGCACCCAAGAGACCCAGTACTTC. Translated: CASSLASTQETQYF.

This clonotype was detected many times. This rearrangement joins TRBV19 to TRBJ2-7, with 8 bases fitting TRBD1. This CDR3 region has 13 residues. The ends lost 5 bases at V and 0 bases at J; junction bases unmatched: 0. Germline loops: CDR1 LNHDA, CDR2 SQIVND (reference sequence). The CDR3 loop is CASSQGASYEQYF. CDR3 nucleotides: TGTGCCAGTAGTCAGGGGGCCTCCTACGAGCAGTACTTC.

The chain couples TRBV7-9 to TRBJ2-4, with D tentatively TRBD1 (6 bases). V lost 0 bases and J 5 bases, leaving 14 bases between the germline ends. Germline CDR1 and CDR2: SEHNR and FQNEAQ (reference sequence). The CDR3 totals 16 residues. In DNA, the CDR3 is TGTGCCAGCAGCTTAGCCCCGGGCAGGGGCGAAAACATTCAGTACTTC. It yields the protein CASSLAPGRGENIQYF.

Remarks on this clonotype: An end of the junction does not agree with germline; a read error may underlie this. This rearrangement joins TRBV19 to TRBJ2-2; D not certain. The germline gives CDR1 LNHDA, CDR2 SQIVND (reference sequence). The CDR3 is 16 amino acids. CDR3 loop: CTSRPDMVSNTGELFF. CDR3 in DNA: TGTACCAGTAGGCCCGACATGGTATCGAACACCGGGGAGCTGTTTTTT.

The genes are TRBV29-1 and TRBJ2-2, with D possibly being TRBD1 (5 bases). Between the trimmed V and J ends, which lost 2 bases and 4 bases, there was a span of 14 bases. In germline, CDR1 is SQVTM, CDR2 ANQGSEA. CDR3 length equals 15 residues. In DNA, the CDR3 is TGCAGCGTTGAAATTGGGGCGACATCCACCGGGGAGCTGTTTTTT. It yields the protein CSVEIGATSTGELFF.

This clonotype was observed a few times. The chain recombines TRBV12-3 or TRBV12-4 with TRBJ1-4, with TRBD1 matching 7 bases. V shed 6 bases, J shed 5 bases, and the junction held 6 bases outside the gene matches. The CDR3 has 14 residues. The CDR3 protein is CASRARQGNEKLFF. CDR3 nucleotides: TGTGCCAGCAGGGCAAGACAGGGAAATGAAAAACTGTTTTTT.

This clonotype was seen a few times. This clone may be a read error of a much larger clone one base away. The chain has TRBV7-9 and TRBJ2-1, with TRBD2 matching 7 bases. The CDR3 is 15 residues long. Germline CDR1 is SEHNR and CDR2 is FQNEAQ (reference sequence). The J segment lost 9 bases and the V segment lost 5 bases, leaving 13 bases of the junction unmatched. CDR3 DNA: TGTGCCAGCAGCCGGACTAGGGTTGATAACAGTGAGCAGTTCTTC. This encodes CASSRTRVDNSEQFF.

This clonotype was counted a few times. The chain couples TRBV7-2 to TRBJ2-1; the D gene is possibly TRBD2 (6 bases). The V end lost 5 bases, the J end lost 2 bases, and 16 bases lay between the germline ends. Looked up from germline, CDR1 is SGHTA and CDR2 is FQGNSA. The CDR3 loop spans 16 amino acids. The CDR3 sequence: CASSNPRRGTYNEQFF. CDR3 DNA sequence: TGTGCCAGCAGCAACCCCCGGCGGGGAACCTACAATGAGCAGTTCTTC.

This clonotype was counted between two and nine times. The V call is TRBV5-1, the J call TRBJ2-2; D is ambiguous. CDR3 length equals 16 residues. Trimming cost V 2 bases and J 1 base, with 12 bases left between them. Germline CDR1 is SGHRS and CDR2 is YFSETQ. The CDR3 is CASSLEQRKNTGELFF. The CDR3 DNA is TGCGCCAGCAGCTTAGAACAGCGTAAGAACACCGGGGAGCTGTTTTTT.

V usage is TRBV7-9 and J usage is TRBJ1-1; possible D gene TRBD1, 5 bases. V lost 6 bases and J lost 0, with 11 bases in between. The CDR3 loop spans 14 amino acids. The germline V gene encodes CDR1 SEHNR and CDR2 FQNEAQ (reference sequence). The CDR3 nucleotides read TGTGCCAGCAGTGGCGGGGGGATGAACACTGAAGCTTTCTTT. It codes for CASSGGGMNTEAFF.

In DNA, the CDR3 is TGTGCCAGCAGCTTGGCCGGGGACGGCATGAGCTCCTACGAGCAGTACTTC. Amino acids: CASSLAGDGMSSYEQYF. The chain uses TRBV5-6 and TRBJ2-7, with D tentatively TRBD1 or TRBD2 (5 bases each). The CDR3 contains 17 residues. V lost 0 bases, J lost 0 bases, and 16 bases lay in between. The germline gives CDR1 SGHDT, CDR2 YYEEEE.